This T cell receptor beta chain was documented in a study of a mutant IDH1 vaccine in newly diagnosed glioma. The assay was immunoSEQ multiplex PCR, and TCRdb's table has in-frame clones only and misses some. Among tens of thousands of clones listed, roughly four fifths were seen once. The CDR3 consists of 15 residues. Germline V gives CDR1 SEHNR, CDR2 FQNEAQ (reference sequence). V lost 5 bases, J lost 2 bases, and 15 bases lay in between. Time point of the sample: week 47, end of study. Each vaccine dose was 300 ug of mutant IDH1 20-mer peptide, with topical imiquimod. Remarks on this clone: What it binds is unknown.

Sample: PBMCs, taken from a glioma patient whose treatment included an IDH1 peptide vaccine. This rearrangement joins TRBV7-9 to TRBJ1-2; a possible D gene is TRBD1 (5 bases). The sequence was obtained from a woman in her forties or fifties with glioma. The DNA for the CDR3 is TGTGCCAGCAGCCTCCTAGGGGCAGGGAACTATGGCTACACCTTC. It is translated as CASSLLGAGNYGYTF.